Following are 8 T cell receptor beta chains from one sample sequenced in a study of preoperative IRX-2 immunotherapy in early breast cancer. TCRdb's table, derived via immunoSEQ multiplex PCR, lists solely in-frame clones and lacks some. The data show 5,800 or so clones, 70% to 75% seen once. Described treatment: preoperative locoregional IRX-2 cytokine immunotherapy. The sample consisted of tumor tissue, taken before IRX-2 immunotherapy. The receptors come from a human donor with breast cancer.

To note about this clone: Additional DNA sequences in this sample encode the identical CDR3. This chain connects TRBV30 to TRBJ2-3; possibly TRBD1 or TRBD2 for D (6 bases each). Trimming took off 2 bases at V and 3 bases at J, with 12 bases between the two ends. The length of the CDR3 is 14 residues. CDR1 GTSNPN and CDR2 SVGIG come from the germline V gene (reference sequence). The CDR3 protein is CAWSRGLGTDTQYF. CDR3 bases: TGTGCCTGGAGTCGGGGGCTTGGTACAGATACGCAGTATTTT.

The chain has TRBV11-3 and TRBJ2-3; 8 bases are shared with TRBD1. The CDR3 is 15 residues long. Per germline, CDR1 SGHNT and CDR2 YENEEA. The ends lost 5 bases at V and 4 bases at J; junction bases unmatched: 8. The CDR3 region has the DNA TGTGCCAGCAGCCCCGGACAGGGCTGGGCAGATACGCAGTATTTT. Protein sequence: CASSPGQGWADTQYF.

The chain joins TRBV28 to TRBJ2-7, with D hard to call. CDR1 and CDR2 (germline): MDHEN, SYDVKM. V lost 2 bases to trimming and J lost 7 bases, with 9 bases between them. This CDR3 region has 12 residues. CDR3 loop: CASSLVRAEQYF. The DNA of the CDR3 is TGTGCCAGCAGTTTAGTTAGAGCAGAGCAGTACTTC.

The rearrangement uses TRBV19 and TRBJ1-1; D call uncertain. Germline CDR1 and CDR2: LNHDA and SQIVND (reference sequence). The CDR3 length is 14 residues. V was pared by 5 bases and J by 3 bases, with 13 bases between. In DNA form, the CDR3 reads TGTGCCAGTAGTCCTCTTGGGAGTGACACTGAAGCTTTCTTT. Translation: CASSPLGSDTEAFF.

This clone was seen a single time. The V and J genes are TRBV7-7 and TRBJ1-5; unclear D gene. This CDR3 contains 15 residues. Germline V gene sequence: CDR1 SSHAT, CDR2 FNYEAQ (reference sequence). The germline V and J ends were trimmed by 3 bases and 4 bases, with 13 bases remaining between them. CDR3 sequence (DNA): TGTGCCAGCAGCTTGTATTCCGCCTATAATCAGCCCCAGCATTTT. Its translation: CASSLYSAYNQPQHF.

The chain recombines TRBV6-8 with TRBJ2-2; 8 bases align to TRBD1. Germline CDR1 MNHGY, CDR2 SAAAGT. Trimming cost V 5 bases and J 7 bases; bases outside gene matches: 9. The CDR3 covers 15 residues. The chain's CDR3 is CASSPYGQGRGELFF. The DNA for the CDR3 is TGTGCCAGCAGTCCGTACGGACAGGGACGCGGGGAGCTGTTTTTT.

V gene TRBV6-8 combines with J gene TRBJ1-1, with a tentative D call TRBD1 (6 bases). The CDR3 is made up of 14 amino acids. Trimming took off 7 bases at V and 8 bases at J, with 20 bases between the two ends. Looked up from germline, CDR1 is MNHGY and CDR2 is SAAAGT. The DNA of the CDR3 is TGTGCCAGCACCTCCCCCAACAGGGTTGGGGAAGCTTTCTTT. It yields the protein CASTSPNRVGEAFF.

CDR3 protein: CASKGVQHHPLGSPLHF. The CDR3 nucleotides read TGCGCCAGTAAAGGAGTACAGCACCACCCTCTGGGGTCACCCCTCCACTTT. The chain links TRBV5-1 to TRBJ1-6, with D unclear. Germline V gene lookup returns CDR1 SGHRS and CDR2 YFSETQ. The V end lost 8 bases, the J end lost 10 bases, and 28 bases lay between the germline ends. This CDR3 contains 17 residues. Variable domain in full (rest from reference TRBV5-1 and TRBJ1-6): KAGVTQTPRYLIKTRGQQVTLSCSPISGHRSVSWYQQTPGQGLQFLFEYFSETQRNKGNFPGRFSGRQFSNSRSEMNVSTLELGDSALYLCASKGVQHHPLGSPLHFGNGTRLTVT.